This record looks at one TCR beta chain sequence and its context. Its matching antigen is unknown. The repertoire was sequenced with immunoSEQ multiplex PCR; TCRdb's copy has only in-frame clones and lacks some. The sample contains some 350,000 clones, around 90% of which appear only once. The data were obtained in a study of cytomegalovirus exposure and HLA in healthy donors. The validation cohort, a group of over a hundred subjects, included the donors and was separate from the roughly 700-subject first cohort. Overall study findings and caveats: According to a later analysis, TCR clusters from the first cohort tended to co-occur in the roughly 130 validation repertoires. Some public TCRs appeared in many individuals, while most sequences were rare.

The sequenced material came from PBMCs. The receptor was derived from a woman in her twenties or thirties in good health and CMV-seropositive.

CDR3 sequence reads: CASSRDRAPPGYGYTF. The CDR3 nucleotides are TGCGCCAGCAGCCGAGACAGGGCCCCTCCGGGATATGGCTACACCTTC. The V call is TRBV4-3, the J call TRBJ1-2; 7 positions agree with TRBD1. The germline gives CDR1 LGHNA, CDR2 YSLEER. V lost 4 bases to trimming and J lost 5 bases; unmatched junction nucleotides: 13. This CDR3 is 16 amino acids long.